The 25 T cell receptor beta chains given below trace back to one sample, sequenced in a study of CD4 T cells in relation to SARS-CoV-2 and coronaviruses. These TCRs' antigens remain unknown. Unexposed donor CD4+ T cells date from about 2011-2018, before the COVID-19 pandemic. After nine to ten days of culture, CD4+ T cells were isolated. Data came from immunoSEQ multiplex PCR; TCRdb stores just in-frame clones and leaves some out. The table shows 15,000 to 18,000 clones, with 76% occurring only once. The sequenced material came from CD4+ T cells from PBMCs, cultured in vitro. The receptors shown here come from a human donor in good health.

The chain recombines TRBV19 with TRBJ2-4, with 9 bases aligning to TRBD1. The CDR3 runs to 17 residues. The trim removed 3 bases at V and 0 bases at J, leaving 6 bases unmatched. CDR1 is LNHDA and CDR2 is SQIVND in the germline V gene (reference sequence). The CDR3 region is CASSITGTGIAKNIQYF. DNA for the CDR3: TGTGCCAGTAGTATTACTGGGACAGGGATAGCCAAAAACATTCAGTACTTC.

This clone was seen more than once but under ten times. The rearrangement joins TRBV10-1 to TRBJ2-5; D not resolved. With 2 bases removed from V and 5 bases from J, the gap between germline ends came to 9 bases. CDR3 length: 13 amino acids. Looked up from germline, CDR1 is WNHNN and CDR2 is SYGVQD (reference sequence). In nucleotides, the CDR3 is TGCGCCAGCAGTGAGATAATTGGTGAGACCCAGTACTTC. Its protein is CASSEIIGETQYF.

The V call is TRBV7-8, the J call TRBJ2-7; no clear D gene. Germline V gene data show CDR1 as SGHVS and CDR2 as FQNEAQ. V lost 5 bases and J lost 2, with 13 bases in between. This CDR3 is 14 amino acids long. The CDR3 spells CASSITMSTYEQYF. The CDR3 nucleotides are TGTGCCAGCAGCATTACCATGTCTACCTACGAGCAGTACTTC.

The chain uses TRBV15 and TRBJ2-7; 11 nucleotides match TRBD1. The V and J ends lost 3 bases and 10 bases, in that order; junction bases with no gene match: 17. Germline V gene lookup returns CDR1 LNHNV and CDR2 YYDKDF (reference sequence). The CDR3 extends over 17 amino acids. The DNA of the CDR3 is TGTGCCACCAGCAGGGCCCGGACAGGGGGCGCCTTGCCGAACCAGTACTTC. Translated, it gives CATSRARTGGALPNQYF.

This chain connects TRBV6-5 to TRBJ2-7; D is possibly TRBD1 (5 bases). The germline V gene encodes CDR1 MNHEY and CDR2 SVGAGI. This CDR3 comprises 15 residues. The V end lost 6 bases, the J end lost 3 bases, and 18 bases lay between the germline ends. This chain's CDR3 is CASSPYVGPHYEQYF. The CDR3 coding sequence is TGTGCCAGCAGCCCCTACGTGGGGCCCCACTACGAGCAGTACTTC.

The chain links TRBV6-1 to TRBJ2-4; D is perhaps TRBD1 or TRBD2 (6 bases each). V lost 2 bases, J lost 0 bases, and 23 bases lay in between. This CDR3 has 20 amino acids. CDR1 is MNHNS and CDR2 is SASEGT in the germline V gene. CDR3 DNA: TGTGCCAGCAGTGAAAGGGGGGCGGTTGGCCTAACTCGAGCCAAAAACATTCAGTACTTC. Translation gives CASSERGAVGLTRAKNIQYF.

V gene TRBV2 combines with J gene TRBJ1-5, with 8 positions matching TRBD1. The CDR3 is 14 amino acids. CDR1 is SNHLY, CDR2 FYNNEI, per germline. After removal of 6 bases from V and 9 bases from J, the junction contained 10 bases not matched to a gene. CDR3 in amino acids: CASRPGTGRWPQHF. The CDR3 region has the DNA TGTGCCAGCAGACCCGGGACAGGCCGTTGGCCCCAGCATTTT.

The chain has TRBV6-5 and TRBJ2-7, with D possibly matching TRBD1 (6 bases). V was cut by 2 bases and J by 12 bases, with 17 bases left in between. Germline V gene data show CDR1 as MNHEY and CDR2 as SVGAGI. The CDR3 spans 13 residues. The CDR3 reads CASSYGPNRDRYF. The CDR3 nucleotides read TGTGCCAGCAGTTACGGCCCCAACAGGGATCGGTACTTC.

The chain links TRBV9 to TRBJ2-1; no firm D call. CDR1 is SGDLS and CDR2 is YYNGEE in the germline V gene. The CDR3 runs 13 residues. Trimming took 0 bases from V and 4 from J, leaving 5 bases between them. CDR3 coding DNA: TGTGCCAGCAGCGTAGAGCTGTACAATGAGCAGTTCTTC. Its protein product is CASSVELYNEQFF.

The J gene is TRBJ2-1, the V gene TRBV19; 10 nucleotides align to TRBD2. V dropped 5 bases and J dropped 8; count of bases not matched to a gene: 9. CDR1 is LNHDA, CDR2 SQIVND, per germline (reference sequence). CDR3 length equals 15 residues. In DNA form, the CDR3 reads TGTGCCAGTAGTCGGACTAGCGGATACCGGGATGAGCAGTTCTTC. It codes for CASSRTSGYRDEQFF.

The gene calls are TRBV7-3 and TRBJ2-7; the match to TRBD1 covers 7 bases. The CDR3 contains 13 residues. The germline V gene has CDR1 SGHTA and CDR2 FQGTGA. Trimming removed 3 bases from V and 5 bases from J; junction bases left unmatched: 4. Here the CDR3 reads CASSFTGAHEQYF. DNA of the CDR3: TGTGCCAGCAGCTTCACAGGGGCCCACGAGCAGTACTTC.

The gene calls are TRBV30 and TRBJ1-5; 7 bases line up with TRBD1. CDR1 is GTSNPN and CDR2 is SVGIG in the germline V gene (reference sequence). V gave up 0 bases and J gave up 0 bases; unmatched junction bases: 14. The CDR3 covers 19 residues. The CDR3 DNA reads TGTGCCTGGAGTGTAGGGTTTCTAGACAGGGCTTATAGCAATCAGCCCCAGCATTTT. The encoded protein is CAWSVGFLDRAYSNQPQHF.

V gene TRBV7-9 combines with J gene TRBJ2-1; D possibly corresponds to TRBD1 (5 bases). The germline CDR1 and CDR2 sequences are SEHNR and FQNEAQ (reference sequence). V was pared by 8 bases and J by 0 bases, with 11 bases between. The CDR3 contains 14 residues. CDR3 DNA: TGTGCCAGCGTTACGCAGGGCTCCTACAATGAGCAGTTCTTC. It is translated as CASVTQGSYNEQFF.

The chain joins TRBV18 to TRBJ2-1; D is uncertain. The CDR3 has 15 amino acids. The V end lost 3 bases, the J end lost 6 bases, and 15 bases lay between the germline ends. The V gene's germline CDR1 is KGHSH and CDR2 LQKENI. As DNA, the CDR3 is TGTGCCAGCTCACCTATCGAGCCGTCGGCCAATGAGCAGTTCTTC. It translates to CASSPIEPSANEQFF. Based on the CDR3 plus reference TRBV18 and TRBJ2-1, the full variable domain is NAGVMQNPRHLVRRRGQEARLRCSPMKGHSHVYWYRQLPEEGLKFMVYLQKENIIDESGMPKERFSAEFPKEGPSILRIQQVVRGDSAAYFCASSPIEPSANEQFFGPGTRLTVL.

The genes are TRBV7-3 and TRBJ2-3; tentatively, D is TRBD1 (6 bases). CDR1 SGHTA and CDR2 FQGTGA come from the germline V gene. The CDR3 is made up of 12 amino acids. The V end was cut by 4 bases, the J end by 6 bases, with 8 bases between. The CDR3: CASSSQGDTQYF. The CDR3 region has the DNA TGTGCCAGCAGCTCCCAGGGGGATACGCAGTATTTT.

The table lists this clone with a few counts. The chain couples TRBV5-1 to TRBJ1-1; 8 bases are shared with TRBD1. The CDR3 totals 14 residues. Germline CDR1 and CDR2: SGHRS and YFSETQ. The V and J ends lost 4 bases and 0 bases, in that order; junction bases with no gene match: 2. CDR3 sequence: CASSGTGLNTEAFF. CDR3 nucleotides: TGCGCCAGCAGCGGGACAGGCTTGAACACTGAAGCTTTCTTT.

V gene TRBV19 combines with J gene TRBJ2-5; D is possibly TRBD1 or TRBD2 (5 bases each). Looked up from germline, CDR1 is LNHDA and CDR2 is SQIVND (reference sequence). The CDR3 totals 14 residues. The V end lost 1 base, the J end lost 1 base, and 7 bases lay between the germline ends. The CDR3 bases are TGTGCCAGTAGTATAGCGGGGACCCAAGAGACCCAGTACTTC. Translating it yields CASSIAGTQETQYF.

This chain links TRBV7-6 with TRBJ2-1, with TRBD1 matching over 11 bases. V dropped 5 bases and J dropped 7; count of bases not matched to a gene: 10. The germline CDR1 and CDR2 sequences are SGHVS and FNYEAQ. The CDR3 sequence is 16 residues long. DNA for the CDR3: TGTGCCAGCAGCATCCTCCCGGACAGGGGGCGTAATGAGCAGTTCTTC. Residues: CASSILPDRGRNEQFF.

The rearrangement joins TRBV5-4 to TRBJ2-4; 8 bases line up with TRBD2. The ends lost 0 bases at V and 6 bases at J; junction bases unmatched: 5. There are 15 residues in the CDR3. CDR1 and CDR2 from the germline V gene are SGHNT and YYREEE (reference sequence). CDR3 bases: TGTGCCAGCAGCTTGGCCGGGGGGGCTACAAACATTCAGTACTTC. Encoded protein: CASSLAGGATNIQYF.

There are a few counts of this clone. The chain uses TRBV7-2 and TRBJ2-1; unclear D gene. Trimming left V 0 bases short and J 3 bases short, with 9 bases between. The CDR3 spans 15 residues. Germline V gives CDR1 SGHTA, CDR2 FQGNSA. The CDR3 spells CASSLAGRNYNEQFF. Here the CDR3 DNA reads TGTGCCAGCAGCTTAGCGGGTCGTAACTACAATGAGCAGTTCTTC.

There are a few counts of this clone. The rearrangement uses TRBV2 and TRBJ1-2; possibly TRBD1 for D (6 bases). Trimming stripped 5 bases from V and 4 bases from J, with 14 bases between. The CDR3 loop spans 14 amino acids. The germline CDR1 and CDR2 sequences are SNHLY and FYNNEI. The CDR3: CASSWDTSPYGYTF. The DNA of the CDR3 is TGTGCCAGCAGTTGGGACACGTCTCCCTATGGCTACACCTTC. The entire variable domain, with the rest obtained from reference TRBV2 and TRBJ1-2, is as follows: EPEVTQTPSHQVTQMGQEVILRCVPISNHLYFYWYRQILGQKVEFLVSFYNNEISEKSEIFDDQFSVERPDGSNFTLKIRSTKLEDSAMYFCASSWDTSPYGYTFGSGTRLTVV.

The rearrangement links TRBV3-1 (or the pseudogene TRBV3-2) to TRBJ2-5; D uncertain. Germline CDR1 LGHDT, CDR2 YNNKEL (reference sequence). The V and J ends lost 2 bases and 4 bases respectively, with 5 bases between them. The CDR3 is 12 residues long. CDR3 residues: CASSQRPETQYF. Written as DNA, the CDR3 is TGTGCCAGCAGCCAAAGACCAGAGACCCAGTACTTC.

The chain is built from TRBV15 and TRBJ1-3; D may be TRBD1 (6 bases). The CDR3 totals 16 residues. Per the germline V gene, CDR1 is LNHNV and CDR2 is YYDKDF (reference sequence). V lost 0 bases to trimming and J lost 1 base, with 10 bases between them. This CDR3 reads CATSRDPRGSGNTIYF. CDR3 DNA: TGTGCCACCAGCAGAGATCCCAGGGGATCTGGAAACACCATATATTTT.

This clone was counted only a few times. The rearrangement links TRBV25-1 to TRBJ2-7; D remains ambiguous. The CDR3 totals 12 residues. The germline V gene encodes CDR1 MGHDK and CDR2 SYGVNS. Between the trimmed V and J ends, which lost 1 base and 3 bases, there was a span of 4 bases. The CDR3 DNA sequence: TGTGCCAGCAGTGAATCCAGCTACGAGCAGTACTTC. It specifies CASSESSYEQYF.

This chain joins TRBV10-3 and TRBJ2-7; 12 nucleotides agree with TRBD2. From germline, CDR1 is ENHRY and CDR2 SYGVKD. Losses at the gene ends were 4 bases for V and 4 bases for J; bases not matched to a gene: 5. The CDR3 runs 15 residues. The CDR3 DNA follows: TGTGCCATCAGTGGAACCGGGACTAGCGGGTACGAGCAGTACTTC. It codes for CAISGTGTSGYEQYF.